A single sample is the source of the 19 T cell receptor beta chains below, sequenced in a study of shared clonotypes between healthy human individuals. CD45RO negativity and positive selection for CCR7 defined naive CD8 cells, a population that excluded terminally differentiated effector memory CD45RA+ cells. Libraries were prepared by immunoSEQ multiplex PCR; TCRdb keeps only in-frame clonotypes and omits some of them. The sample lists 560,000 or so clones, about 96% occurring once. Sequenced sample: naive CD8+ T cells sorted from blood. All receptors come from a woman in her thirties in good health.

This CDR3 reads CASSIPGQGAYEQYF. The CDR3 nucleotides read TGTGCCAGTAGTATCCCGGGACAGGGGGCGTACGAGCAGTACTTC. The chain recombines TRBV19 with TRBJ2-7, with 12 bases identical to TRBD1. CDR1 and CDR2 from the germline V gene are LNHDA and SQIVND (reference sequence). With 3 bases clipped from V and 4 bases from J, the junction kept 4 bases outside the gene matches. The CDR3 runs 15 residues.

The V and J genes are TRBV21-1 and TRBJ1-5; the table's D gene call, TRBD1, was not cross checked with the DNA. TRBV21-1 is listed as a pseudogene. The CDR3 has 21 residues. The DNA for the CDR3 is TGTGCCAGCACCAGCAAAGGGGGACAGATTGTAGCCCAAGTCGTCAATCAGCCCCAGCATTTT. Amino acid sequence: CASTSKGGQIVAQVVNQPQHF.

The chain combines TRBV28 with TRBJ2-7; TRBD2 agrees at 9 bases. This CDR3 spans 16 amino acids. The germline V gene encodes CDR1 MDHEN and CDR2 SYDVKM. The V segment lost 6 bases and the J segment 4 bases; nucleotides outside the gene matches: 13. Written as DNA, the CDR3 is TGTGCCAGCAGCATGGGTCCGGCTAGCGGGATTTACGAGCAGTACTTC. Protein sequence: CASSMGPASGIYEQYF. Full variable domain (rest looked up from reference TRBV28 and TRBJ2-7): DVKVTQSSRYLVKRTGEKVFLECVQDMDHENMFWYRQDPGLGLRLIYFSYDVKMKEKGDIPEGYSVSREKKERFSLILESASTNQTSMYLCASSMGPASGIYEQYFGPGTRLTVT.

CDR3 loop: CASSLGLFGDNEQFF. CDR3 DNA sequence: TGTGCCAGCAGCTTAGGGCTGTTTGGGGACAATGAGCAGTTCTTC. The chain links TRBV13 to TRBJ2-1; D is undetermined. CDR3 length: 15 amino acids. The germline V gene has CDR1 PRHDT and CDR2 FYEKMQ (reference sequence). V was trimmed by 0 bases and J by 5 bases, leaving 11 bases between them. The whole variable domain, remainder taken from reference TRBV13 and TRBJ2-1, is AAGVIQSPRHLIKEKRETATLKCYPIPRHDTVYWYQQGPGQDPQFLISFYEKMQSDKGSIPDRFSAQQFSDYHSELNMSSLELGDSALYFCASSLGLFGDNEQFFGPGTRLTVL.

This sequence joins TRBV11-3 and TRBJ2-7, with no clear D. Germline V gives CDR1 SGHNT, CDR2 YENEEA. V was pared by 4 bases and J by 0 bases, with 4 bases between. The CDR3 loop spans 12 amino acids. The CDR3 nucleotides are TGTGCCAGCAGCTCGTACTCCTACGAGCAGTACTTC. Translation gives CASSSYSYEQYF.

This chain uses TRBV11-3 with TRBJ2-2, with TRBD1 matching 8 bases. This CDR3 has 19 amino acids. V lost 3 bases, J lost 2 bases, and 14 bases stayed unmatched. The V gene's germline CDR1 is SGHNT and CDR2 YENEEA. The CDR3 is CASSFNLRTGPLNTGELFF. The CDR3 DNA is TGTGCCAGCAGCTTCAATCTCCGGACAGGGCCCCTAAACACCGGGGAGCTGTTTTTT.

The chain has TRBV4-1 and TRBJ1-3; no definite D call. The CDR3 has 13 amino acids. Per the germline V gene, CDR1 is MGHRA and CDR2 is YSYEKL. The V and J ends lost 6 bases and 1 base respectively, with 7 bases between them. CDR3 DNA sequence: TGCGCCAGCAGAGGAGCGTCTGGAAACACCATATATTTT. Its protein is CASRGASGNTIYF.

This chain joins TRBV7-9 and TRBJ2-1; 11 nucleotides match TRBD1. The trim removed 5 bases at V and 9 bases at J, leaving 12 bases unmatched. The CDR3 loop spans 16 amino acids. The V gene's germline CDR1 is SEHNR and CDR2 FQNEAQ (reference sequence). The CDR3 coding sequence is TGTGCCAGCAGCCCAGGACGGGACAGGGGGTCGGGTGAGCAGTTCTTC. Translating gives CASSPGRDRGSGEQFF.

J is TRBJ1-6 and V is TRBV2, with D possibly being TRBD1 (5 bases). The CDR3 is 12 amino acids. CDR1 and CDR2 (germline): SNHLY, FYNNEI. V was clipped by 6 bases and J by 6 bases, with 6 bases between them. The CDR3 nucleotides read TGTGCCAGCAGGACAGCTAATTCACCCCTCCACTTT. Translation gives CASRTANSPLHF. The whole variable domain, remainder taken from reference TRBV2 and TRBJ1-6, is EPEVTQTPSHQVTQMGQEVILRCVPISNHLYFYWYRQILGQKVEFLVSFYNNEISEKSEIFDDQFSVERPDGSNFTLKIRSTKLEDSAMYFCASRTANSPLHFGNGTRLTVT.

The chain combines TRBV7-8 with TRBJ1-3, with no clear D. The CDR3 sequence is 14 residues long. Germline-derived CDR1 and CDR2 are SGHVS and FQNEAQ. Trimming cost V 1 base and J 3 bases, with 7 bases left between them. The CDR3 DNA reads TGTGCCAGCAGCTTAGGGGCGGATGGAAACACCATATATTTT. Translation: CASSLGADGNTIYF.

This chain links TRBV28 with TRBJ1-1; D gene uncertain. The germline V and J ends were trimmed by 5 bases and 3 bases, with 13 bases remaining between them. Germline CDR1 reads MDHEN; CDR2 reads SYDVKM. The CDR3 has 14 amino acids. The CDR3 bases are TGTGCCAGCAGTGGCACCCATAAGGACACTGAAGCTTTCTTT. Protein: CASSGTHKDTEAFF.

This chain connects TRBV11-3 to TRBJ2-2; the D is unclear. CDR1 and CDR2 from the germline V gene are SGHNT and YENEEA. Trimming left V 3 bases short and J 4 bases short, with 6 bases between. CDR3 size: 13 residues. This CDR3 reads CASSFLSTGELFF. The CDR3 DNA is TGTGCCAGCAGCTTCCTGAGCACCGGGGAGCTGTTTTTT. Full variable domain (outside the CDR3, taken from reference TRBV11-3 and TRBJ2-2): EAGVVQSPRYKIIEKKQPVAFWCNPISGHNTLYWYLQNLGQGPELLIRYENEEAVDDSQLPKDRFSAERLKGVDSTLKIQPAELGDSAVYLCASSFLSTGELFFGEGSRLTVL.

The chain recombines TRBV2 with TRBJ1-1; 7 nucleotides agree with TRBD1. With V trimmed by 7 bases and J by 1 base, 6 bases remained unmatched. The CDR3 is made up of 14 amino acids. Germline V gives CDR1 SNHLY, CDR2 FYNNEI. The CDR3 loop reads CASISQGGNTEAFF. DNA for the CDR3: TGTGCCAGCATTTCTCAGGGGGGGAACACTGAAGCTTTCTTT.

The chain is built from TRBV9 and TRBJ1-1; D not resolved. Germline-derived CDR1 and CDR2 are SGDLS and YYNGEE. The CDR3 is 15 amino acids. V gave up 0 bases and J gave up 2 bases, with 11 bases separating them. CDR3 coding DNA: TGTGCCAGCAGCGTAGTAGGGAAGGGAAACACTGAAGCTTTCTTT. Translation gives CASSVVGKGNTEAFF. The full variable domain, with the rest looked up from reference TRBV9 and TRBJ1-1, is DSGVTQTPKHLITATGQRVTLRCSPRSGDLSVYWYQQSLDQGLQFLIQYYNGEERAKGNILERFSAQQFPDLHSELNLSSLELGDSALYFCASSVVGKGNTEAFFGQGTRLTVV.

The genes are TRBV5-5 and TRBJ2-7; 7 bases are a match to TRBD1. From germline, CDR1 is SGHKS and CDR2 YYEKEE (reference sequence). The ends lost 7 bases at V and 3 bases at J; junction bases unmatched: 10. The CDR3 totals 14 residues. CDR3 sequence reads: CASGTGTAGYEQYF. In DNA form, the CDR3 reads TGTGCCAGCGGGACCGGGACAGCCGGCTACGAGCAGTACTTC.

The J gene is TRBJ2-3, the V gene TRBV19; a possible D gene is TRBD2 (6 bases). Trimming stripped 5 bases from V and 3 bases from J, with 9 bases between. This CDR3 comprises 13 residues. CDR1 and CDR2 (germline): LNHDA, SQIVND (reference sequence). CDR3 coding DNA: TGTGCCAGTAGTGGGCGGGAAACAGATACGCAGTATTTT. It encodes CASSGRETDTQYF.

The V call is TRBV7-9, the J call TRBJ2-7, with 10 bases identical to TRBD2. The CDR3 consists of 15 residues. V lost 5 bases to trimming and J lost 2 bases; unmatched junction nucleotides: 6. In germline, CDR1 is SEHNR, CDR2 FQNEAQ (reference sequence). The CDR3 protein is CASSPGLAEPYEQYF. Here the CDR3 DNA reads TGTGCCAGCAGCCCAGGACTAGCGGAACCCTACGAGCAGTACTTC.

V and J are TRBV5-4 and TRBJ2-5, with TRBD1 matching over 10 bases. This CDR3 has 15 amino acids. The V and J ends lost 4 bases and 0 bases, in that order; junction bases with no gene match: 3. Looked up from germline, CDR1 is SGHNT and CDR2 is YYREEE (reference sequence). CDR3 protein: CASSKDRGYQETQYF. The CDR3 bases are TGTGCCAGCAGCAAGGACAGGGGGTACCAAGAGACCCAGTACTTC.

The chain carries TRBV11-2 and TRBJ2-6; 8 positions agree with TRBD1. Trimming cost V 6 bases and J 1 base; bases outside gene matches: 11. The length of the CDR3 is 18 residues. The germline CDR1 and CDR2 sequences are SGHAT and FQNNGV. The CDR3 protein is CASRHTGGRRSGANVLTF. CDR3 nucleotide sequence: TGTGCCAGCAGGCATACAGGGGGACGAAGGTCTGGGGCCAACGTCCTGACTTTC. Drawing the rest from reference TRBV11-2 and TRBJ2-6, the complete variable domain is EAGVAQSPRYKIIEKRQSVAFWCNPISGHATLYWYQQILGQGPKLLIQFQNNGVVDDSQLPKDRFSAERLKGVDSTLKIQPAKLEDSAVYLCASRHTGGRRSGANVLTFGAGSRLTVL.